This T cell receptor beta chain was sequenced during a study of cytomegalovirus exposure and HLA in healthy donors (dated by TCRdb to between 2016 and 2019). Concerning the study at large: According to an earlier analysis of 450 to 650 of the donors, 200 million or so T cells yielded 90 million to 130 million unique TCR beta sequences and 276 Gb of sequence data. An early release covering some 640 HLA-typed donors comprised 250 to 350 gigabases of sequencing data and around 80 million unique TCR sequences. Among the roughly 430 genotyped donors, roughly 80% belonged to the genetic ancestry cluster associated with self-reported Caucasian donors. The study aimed to test whether cataloging public T cell receptors could reveal signatures of past pathogen exposure. The study used immunosequencing to profile the T cell repertoires of several hundred subjects and linked those repertoires to cytomegalovirus serostatus. In addition to the first cohort of 650 to 800 subjects, a separate validation cohort of 120 different subjects was used. To predict cytomegalovirus infection status, the study brought together high-throughput TCR immunosequencing, statistical association of individual TCRs with disease status, and machine learning. A later analysis re-analyzed previously published TCR beta repertoires from 600 to 850 donors and added high-resolution HLA genotyping to study TCR occurrence patterns. Rather than using new phenotypic data, the later analysis identified candidate immune exposures from TCR beta sequences and from how often those sequences occurred across donors. An earlier analysis of about 620 of the donors applied high-throughput TCR beta sequencing to assess whether each TCR beta V gene segment acted as functional or pseudogenic. Donor age, sex, ethnicity and CMV serostatus were compiled together with the repertoire data. A later genetic analysis took genome-wide SNP genotypes for about 55% of the 666 donors and used that subset as a discovery cohort. Every discovery cohort repertoire had been produced on one sequencing platform. HLA typing included class I and class II loci at four-digit resolution. The number of typed donors differed by locus: about 629-640 for A, B, C, DRB1 and DQB1; 522 for DQA1; some 610 for DPA1; and roughly 470 for DPB1. Because of strong linkage in the cohort, 4 to 6 DR-DQ haplotypes were treated as single units for association and clustering. Across around 400 genotyped donors of the cohort, an average of approximately 240,000 unique TCR beta nucleotide sequences per donor were sequenced, and 15% to 20% of those sequences were non-productive. Study-level results and caveats: The earlier analysis of about 600 of the donors excluded 15 to 20 rarely observed V segments, including chromosome 9 orphons, because counts were too low. A later analysis associated some 17,000 TCR beta sequences with specific HLA alleles at a false discovery rate of 0.05. While some public TCRs were present in many individuals, most TCR sequences turned up only very rarely across donors. The classifier was reported to diagnose cytomegalovirus status with high specificity and sensitivity in both the original cohort and the validation cohort. A later analysis found that HLA-associated TCR beta chains were more clonally expanded and had lower generation probabilities than equally common non-associated chains. When HLA alleles, especially DR and DQ, strongly co-occurred, TCR associations were difficult to assign to individual alleles. Linkage disequilibrium might explain the correlated functional status among segregating V segments, but an unknown experimental factor could not be ruled out. Only TCR beta chains were sequenced in this cohort, and the absence of alpha or paired-chain data limited detectable features. A group of highly shared sequence variants was considered likely to be a technical artifact of the sequencing pipeline. In a later genetic analysis, fewer N-insertions in productive TCRs were reported among donors in an Asian-associated ancestry cluster than the roughly 640-donor mean. In a later genetic analysis, a missense DCLRE1C variant was associated with V-gene and J-gene trimming of TCR beta chains, and the association was replicated in an independent cohort. A total of some 180 TCR beta chains were listed by the study as associated with cytomegalovirus. Because the 87-base-pair reads could not distinguish some IMGT-functional V segments, including TRBV6-2 and TRBV6-3, those segments were excluded. Because HLA typing was unavailable for some donors at each locus, only the typed subset was used in association tests. Roughly uniform sequencing depth across donors was assumed in presence/absence analyses, although this assumption may not hold. According to the authors, the approach could potentially be generalized to other disease states and immunological phenotypes. In vitro tests confirmed that three of the cytomegalovirus-associated TCR beta chains recognize cytomegalovirus antigens. A further reported finding was that TCR beta sequences accurately predicted the HLA-A and HLA-B alleles for most subjects in the first cohort. Immune exposure information for the cohort was limited to CMV serostatus. A later analysis reported that several top co-occurrence clusters appeared linked to parvovirus B19, influenza, CMV and Epstein-Barr virus. A later analysis found that TCR association rates varied across HLA loci, with DRB1 alleles showing the most associated TCRs and HLA-C alleles the fewest. In a later analysis, most CMV-associated TCR beta chains were found to appear HLA-restricted, with HLA associations seemingly driven largely by CMV exposure. Broadly in line with IMGT annotations, most TCR beta V segments showed up in productive rearrangements about 90% or about 30% of the time in an earlier analysis of around 600 of the donors.

The CDR3 runs 14 amino acids, cysteine and phenylalanine included. Left in the record is the CDR3 DNA by itself, 42 bases read in frame from the first base. Ends trimmed: V by 7 bases, J by 14 bases; bases unmatched to a gene: 16. CDR1 and CDR2 are drawn from the germline V gene: MNHNS, SASEGT. The cohort was made up of approximately 700 healthy bone marrow donors. Cohort members were all nominally healthy when sampled, although unrecorded immune exposures were likely present. The donor was CMV seronegative and belonged to the group of more than 300 seronegative cohort members. Every donor gave a peripheral blood sample, and the peripheral blood mononuclear cells from that sample were used for TCR beta sequencing. Genomic DNA extraction from the blood cell samples was performed with the Qiagen DNeasy Blood Extraction Kit. Details on this clone: No antigen is known for it.

The library relied on the immunoSEQ multiplex PCR assay. A mixture of 60 forward primers for TCR Vbeta segments and 13 reverse primers for TCR Jbeta segments was used in the multiplex PCR. The CDR3 region of rearranged TCR beta genes was amplified from genomic DNA with a multiplex PCR assay. On the Illumina HiSeq System, the amplified TCR beta libraries were sequenced as 87-base-pair reads. In the original analysis: Across the 670 or so repertoires, a later analysis counted roughly 84 million unique TCR beta chains, roughly 11 million of which were shared by at least two donors. Raw reads were error-corrected and collapsed into unique sequences by a nearest-neighbor algorithm in which closely related sequences were merged to remove PCR and sequencing errors. To assign V, D and J gene segments, CDR3 sequences were aligned to IMGT reference sequences. For a sequence to be retained, at least a six-nucleotide match to both a V gene segment and a J gene segment was required. Rearrangements were classified as productive when the CDR3 lacked stop codons and remained in frame with V and J, and all other rearrangements were classified as non-productive. CDR3 was defined by IMGT convention, running from the second conserved V-encoded cysteine to the conserved J-encoded phenylalanine. The earlier analysis of 500 to 750 of the donors excluded any sequence lacking an unambiguous match to a single V gene segment. An earlier analysis of around 600 of the donors classified V segments as functional when productive rearrangements were above 56.7% and as segregating when the standard deviation between donors was above 5%. To diagnose cytomegalovirus status from the catalog of TCR beta chain sequences, a statistical classification framework was built. In a later analysis, TCR nucleotide sequences were compared against IMGT/GENE-DB human TR gene sequences so that V and J genes could be assigned. A later analysis assigned CDR3 sequences and most-parsimonious VDJ recombination scenarios with the TCRdist pipeline. In a later analysis, each TCR beta chain was defined by its CDR3 amino acid sequence together with its V-gene family, and reads without a unique V-gene family were excluded. To address suspected cross-contamination and a sequencing artifact, a later analysis removed approximately 590 highly shared, low-generation-probability nucleotide sequences. A later analysis calculated a clonal expansion index for each public chain from normalized within-repertoire ranks of inferred template counts. In a later analysis, generation probabilities were computed with a VDJ recombination model fitted to out-of-frame rearrangements, and the resulting probabilities were checked against IGoR. In a later analysis, TCR-TCR, TCR-HLA and TCR-CMV co-occurrence was scored with hypergeometric tests, and a repertoire-size bias correction was applied to TCR pairs. False discovery rates were estimated in a later analysis by permuting HLA or CMV assignments 20 times. In a later analysis, co-occurring TCRs were grouped using DBSCAN, and TCRdist sequence similarity was added for clustering within HLA-allele-positive subsets. For co-occurrence clustering, repertoires with fewer than 30,000 or more than 120,000 public chains were excluded, along with five repertoires with anomalous nucleotide sharing. The immuneACCESS repertoire file appears here via TCRdb, limited to in-frame rearrangements. These files lack a portion of the clones; in checked studies, under half of the deficit traces to unresolved V genes, and the cause of the others is not known. That table supplies the V and J calls and clone size; D and trimming were determined from the DNA. This sample's table lists about 140,000 clones. Together, the top ten hold roughly 2% of the sample.

Source material: PBMCs. This receptor was obtained from a woman under 30 in good health and CMV-seronegative. The chain uses TRBV6-1 and TRBJ2-1; TRBD2 matches 8 bases in the middle. The DNA sequence is as follows: TGTGCCAGCACCCCCTTACTAGCGGAGAAGCGGGAGTTCTTC. This encodes CASTPLLAEKREFF.